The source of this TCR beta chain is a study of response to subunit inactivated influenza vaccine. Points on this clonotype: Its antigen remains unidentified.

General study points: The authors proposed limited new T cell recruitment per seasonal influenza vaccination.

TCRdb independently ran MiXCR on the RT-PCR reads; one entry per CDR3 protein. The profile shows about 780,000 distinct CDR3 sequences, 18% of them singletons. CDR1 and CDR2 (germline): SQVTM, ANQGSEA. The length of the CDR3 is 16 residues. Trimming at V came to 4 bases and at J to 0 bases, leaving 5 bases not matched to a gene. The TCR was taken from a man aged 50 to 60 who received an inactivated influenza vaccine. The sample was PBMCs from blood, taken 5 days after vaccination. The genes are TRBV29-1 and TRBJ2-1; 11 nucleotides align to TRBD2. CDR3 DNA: TGCAGCGTTGGGGGACTAGCGGAAGGCTCCTACAATGAGCAGTTCTTC. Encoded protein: CSVGGLAEGSYNEQFF.